This T cell receptor (beta chain) was sequenced in a study of beta chain features in type 1 diabetes. For the study at large: Over all samples combined, around 110 million sorted cells were examined.

Points on this clone: Its antigen is currently unknown.

The study, taken as a whole, reports: Insertion counts at VDJ junctions were lower in type 1 diabetes patients, who also showed more deletions there. When Type 1 diabetes patients were examined, their TCRB CDR3s proved moderately but significantly shorter in all four CD4+ subsets. The similarity of naive, central memory and Treg TCRB repertoires appeared greater among patients than among healthy donors.

cDNA synthesis used the whole RNA isolate, giving expressed TCRB sequences. About 3.6 million reads was the average for naive, central memory and regulatory T cell samples. The repertoire was sequenced with immunoSEQ multiplex PCR; TCRdb's copy has only in-frame clones and lacks some. The table has around 600,000 clones, roughly an eighth seen once. The clonotype originates from a man aged 30-40 years with type 1 diabetes. Sequencing used naive CD4+ T cells from blood.

CDR3 coding DNA: TGTGCCAGCAGCTCTGGGACAGCCTACGAGCAGTACTTC. Its translation: CASSSGTAYEQYF. This chain links TRBV9 with TRBJ2-7; TRBD1 matches 7 bases. CDR1 and CDR2 (germline): SGDLS, YYNGEE. This CDR3 region has 13 residues. With V trimmed by 4 bases and J by 2 bases, 3 bases remained unmatched.